This section outlines one T cell receptor (beta chain) sequence together with its context. What it binds is not known. This CDR3 region has 15 residues. The V gene lost 4 bases and the J gene lost 8 bases, with 18 bases spanning the gap. CDR1 and CDR2 (germline): SGHNT, YYREEE (reference sequence). This sample stems from a study of somatic mutations in cytotoxic T cells in rheumatoid arthritis. General study results and limits: Patients with rheumatoid arthritis, but not healthy controls, had CD8+ clonality that increased with age. The largest CD8+ clone made up over 20% of CD8+ cells in 8 of 65 patients.

Per the study methods: There were rare matches between patient CD8+ clones larger than 1% and published virus-specific TCRB sequences. Some clones are missing from TCRdb's copy, which holds only in-frame ones; the method was immunoSEQ multiplex PCR. V and J calls and clone size are those listed in that table; D and trimming were worked out from the DNA. The sample lists about 5,600 clones; around 84% were seen once. The chain carries TRBV5-4 and TRBJ2-2; D possibly corresponds to TRBD1 (5 bases). Material for sequencing was CD8+ T cells sorted from blood. The TCR comes from an adult with rheumatoid arthritis. CDR3 amino acids: CASSPQGPVPGELFF. As DNA, the CDR3 is TGTGCCAGCAGCCCCCAGGGCCCCGTCCCAGGGGAGCTGTTTTTT.